This T cell receptor beta chain is from a study of regulatory T cells in long-lasting Graves disease. Study overall: With positive TSH receptor antibodies and over 5 years of antithyroid drugs, Graves' disease was considered persistent.

Germline CDR1 is KGHSH and CDR2 is LQKENI. CDR3 length equals 14 residues. V lost 5 bases and J lost 4; bases outside the gene matches: 6. Arm-PCR of CDR3 regions and iRepertoire HTBI primers were the basis on which TCR beta libraries were built. TCRdb fed the multiplex PCR reads into MiXCR, producing one record per CDR3 protein. This sample has about 470,000 distinct CDR3 sequences, with less than 25% found just once. Stated time point: persistent/refractory GD, antithyroid drugs over 5 years with positive TRAb. There was RNA extracted from PBMCs, and the TCR library was made from it. Study-wide findings and caveats: Persistent patients shared more public clonotypes (approximately 2,700) than newly diagnosed patients (approximately 1,000). Favored gene segments in persistent disease were TRBV28, TRBJ1-2 and TRBJ2-5.

On this clonotype: Its matching antigen is unknown.

The sequencing here drew on peripheral blood mononuclear cells (PBMCs), taken when the disease was refractory, from a patient treated with antithyroid drugs. The sequence was collected from a female donor with Graves disease. This chain connects TRBV18 to TRBJ1-2, with 8 bases identical to TRBD1. The CDR3 DNA is TGTGCCAGCTCATATCAGGGGGCGGCCTATGGCTACACCTTC. Encoded protein: CASSYQGAAYGYTF.